The 14 T cell receptor beta chains in this list originate from one sample, sequenced in a study of CD8 T cells in ankylosing spondylitis. Via MiXCR, TCRdb re-called the 5' RACE reads, giving one row per CDR3 protein. Of hundreds of thousands of distinct CDR3 sequences in the sample, about 12% were seen once. Study-wide results and limits: There was a TCR beta motif, made of eight highly homologous variants, that appeared characteristic of ankylosing spondylitis blood.

Their antigens are not known. Sequencing was performed on blood, either unsorted or a sorted T cell fraction (not recorded which). The receptor source for this set is a male donor with ankylosing spondylitis.

The J gene is TRBJ1-1, the V gene TRBV20-1; tentative D call: TRBD1 (5 bases). Germline V gene lookup returns CDR1 DFQATT and CDR2 SNEGSKA (reference sequence). This CDR3 spans 14 amino acids. Trimming shortened V by 1 base and J by 5 bases, and 14 bases separated the two germline ends. In nucleotides, the CDR3 is TGCAGTGCTAGAGGGTGGGAGGGGTGGACTGAAGCTTTCTTT. It translates to CSARGWEGWTEAFF.

V gene TRBV5-1 combines with J gene TRBJ1-6, with D uncertain. Germline V gives CDR1 SGHRS, CDR2 YFSETQ. The V and J ends lost 0 bases and 9 bases respectively, with 10 bases between them. The CDR3 runs to 14 residues. DNA for the CDR3: TGCGCCAGCAGCTTGGCAGGAACACCTTCACCCCTCCACTTT. Translating it yields CASSLAGTPSPLHF.

This clonotype was detected only once. V and J are TRBV15 and TRBJ2-3; the match to TRBD2 covers 7 bases. From germline, CDR1 is LNHNV and CDR2 YYDKDF (reference sequence). The junction had 7 bases not matched to a gene; V was cut back by 3 bases and J by 4 bases. This CDR3 comprises 15 residues. As DNA, the CDR3 is TGTGCCACCAGCAGCCGCGGGGGTGGGTCAGATACGCAGTATTTT. This encodes CATSSRGGGSDTQYF.

In its sample, this clonotype was seen a few times. The rearrangement uses TRBV20-1 and TRBJ2-7; D is unclear. This CDR3 has 12 residues. Trimming shortened V by 3 bases and J by 3 bases, and 9 bases separated the two germline ends. Germline-derived CDR1 and CDR2 are DFQATT and SNEGSKA (reference sequence). In nucleotides, the CDR3 is TGCAGTGCTAGGGACGGACGCTACGAGCAGTACTTC. Its translation: CSARDGRYEQYF.

The chain combines TRBV27 with TRBJ2-3, with TRBD2 identical over 9 bases. The CDR3 contains 16 residues. V lost 2 bases to trimming and J lost 5 bases; unmatched junction nucleotides: 8. Looked up from germline, CDR1 is MNHEY and CDR2 is SMNVEV (reference sequence). For the CDR3, the DNA is TGTGCCAGCAGTTTAGGGCGGGGGGGCGGAGGAGATACGCAGTATTTT. Encoded protein: CASSLGRGGGGDTQYF.

J is TRBJ2-3 and V is TRBV7-2; TRBD1 is a possible D gene (6 bases). CDR1 SGHTA and CDR2 FQGNSA come from the germline V gene. This CDR3 is built from 15 residues. V was cut by 5 bases and J by 0 bases, with 12 bases left in between. The CDR3 DNA is TGTGCCAGCAGCCAGGGGACATTTAGCACAGATACGCAGTATTTT. This gives the protein CASSQGTFSTDTQYF.

In its sample, this clonotype was seen a few times. J is TRBJ1-1 and V is TRBV6-1; D uncertain. Looked up from germline, CDR1 is MNHNS and CDR2 is SASEGT. This CDR3 region has 13 residues. Trimming cost V 6 bases and J 5 bases, with 13 bases left between them. The CDR3 here is CASSPLTGTEAFF. The CDR3, as DNA: TGTGCCAGCAGCCCCCTTACGGGGACTGAAGCTTTCTTT.

This chain joins TRBV27 and TRBJ2-2; a possible D gene is TRBD1 (6 bases). From germline, CDR1 is MNHEY and CDR2 SMNVEV (reference sequence). The V end lost 8 bases, the J end lost 1 base, and 11 bases lay between the germline ends. The CDR3 loop spans 14 amino acids. The CDR3 reads CASSDRMNTGELFF. As DNA, the CDR3 is TGTGCCAGCTCCGACAGGATGAACACCGGGGAGCTGTTTTTT.

This clonotype was counted only a few times. This chain links TRBV20-1 with TRBJ1-2, with D possibly matching TRBD1 (6 bases). Germline V lookup: CDR1 DFQATT, CDR2 SNEGSKA (reference sequence). This CDR3 spans 13 amino acids. V shed 3 bases and J shed 4 bases, with 12 bases lying between them. Written as DNA, the CDR3 is TGCAGTGCTAGCTCGGCAGGGGCCTATGGCTACACCTTC. Encoded protein: CSASSAGAYGYTF.

The sample holds a few counts of this clonotype. This chain connects TRBV6-6 to TRBJ1-2; no clear D gene. The CDR3 consists of 13 residues. The germline V and J ends were trimmed by 7 bases and 4 bases, with 13 bases remaining between them. Germline CDR1 and CDR2: MNHNY and SVGAGI (reference sequence). The chain's CDR3 is CASTTGRTYGYTF. The CDR3 DNA follows: TGTGCCAGCACTACCGGACGGACCTATGGCTACACCTTC.

The chain recombines TRBV29-1 with TRBJ2-7, with a weak D call TRBD2 (6 bases). Per the germline V gene, CDR1 is SQVTM and CDR2 is ANQGSEA. The CDR3 spans 12 residues. The ends were cut back, 1 base at V and 4 bases at J, with 8 bases in the middle. CDR3 nucleotide sequence: TGCAGCGTTGAAGGGGGAGGTTACGAGCAGTACTTC. The encoded protein is CSVEGGGYEQYF.

This clonotype was detected only a few times. J is TRBJ1-3 and V is TRBV9, with a possible D match to TRBD1 (5 bases). Germline V gene data show CDR1 as SGDLS and CDR2 as YYNGEE. This CDR3 comprises 15 residues. V was clipped by 0 bases and J by 4 bases, with 11 bases between them. As DNA, the CDR3 is TGTGCCAGCAGCGTAGGAGGGGCGCGAGGAAACACCATATATTTT. Protein sequence: CASSVGGARGNTIYF.

This clonotype has a handful of counts. The chain uses TRBV4-1 and TRBJ2-7, with 12 bases fitting TRBD2. The ends lost 4 bases at V and 3 bases at J; junction bases unmatched: 10. This CDR3 is 17 amino acids long. Germline V gene sequence: CDR1 MGHRA, CDR2 YSYEKL. CDR3 residues: CASSPNLLAGGLYEQYF. The CDR3 region has the DNA TGCGCCAGCAGCCCGAACCTTCTAGCGGGAGGGCTCTACGAGCAGTACTTC.

This clonotype appeared many times. V usage is TRBV28 and J usage is TRBJ2-5; TRBD2 matches 11 bases. Trimming at V came to 10 bases and at J to 1 base, leaving 5 bases not matched to a gene. CDR3 length: 14 amino acids. Germline V gene lookup returns CDR1 MDHEN and CDR2 SYDVKM. CDR3 region: CAIGLAGIQETQYF. Here the CDR3 DNA reads TGTGCCATCGGACTAGCGGGTATCCAAGAGACCCAGTACTTC.